This is a list of T cell receptor beta chains from one sample in a study of CDR3 diversity in severe acne. MiXCR, applied by TCRdb to the PCR reads, yields one record per CDR3 protein. The data hold 84,000 or so distinct CDR3 sequences, with over 45% observed a single time. The source material was blood. The source of these receptors is a male donor in good health, serving as a control. The CDR3 runs from the conserved cysteine through the conserved F or W. Each record gives: clone size, J gene, D gene, V gene, CDR3 protein, CDR3 DNA. The D gene is left open where the match is weak. Size tells how often a clone was seen (once, few, many) or the class of an expanded clone, and some rows leave it out.

many TRBJ1-2 TRBD1 TRBV6-6 CASSYSIGGEDGYTF TGTGCCAGCAGTTACTCGATAGGGGGCGAGGATGGCTACACCTTC
- TRBJ2-6 - TRBV12-3/TRBV12-4 CAASRGANVLTF TGTGCCGCCTCCAGGGGGGCCAACGTCCTGACTTTC
- TRBJ1-1 TRBD1 TRBV5-8 CASSLQQGEVNTEAFF TGTGCCAGCAGCTTGCAACAGGGGGAAGTTAACACTGAAGCTTTCTTT
many TRBJ1-5 - TRBV25-1 CASSDRHSYQPQHF TGTGCCAGCAGTGATAGACATTCCTATCAGCCCCAGCATTTT
- TRBJ2-7 TRBD2 TRBV7-3 CASSFGLDSYEQYF TGTGCCAGCAGCTTCGGACTAGATAGCTACGAGCAGTACTTC
- TRBJ2-7 TRBD1 TRBV5-1 CASSLGDRGPYEQYF TGCGCCAGCAGCTTGGGAGACAGGGGACCCTACGAGCAGTACTTC
- TRBJ1-2 TRBD1 TRBV25-1 CASSRQGAGYGYTF TGTGCCAGCAGTCGACAGGGGGCAGGCTATGGCTACACCTTC
- TRBJ2-7 TRBD2 TRBV4-2 CASKDQRDSYEQYF TGTGCCAGCAAGGACCAGCGGGACTCCTACGAGCAGTACTTC
- TRBJ1-1 - TRBV5-1 CASSLGQPGNQAFF TGCGCCAGCAGCTTGGGACAGCCAGGAAATCAAGCTTTCTTT
- TRBJ2-7 - TRBV10-3 CAIRGGGGYEQYF TGTGCCATCAGGGGAGGGGGTGGATACGAGCAGTACTTC
- TRBJ2-4 - TRBV28 CASSSPKTEIKNIQYF TGTGCCAGCAGTTCCCCAAAGACTGAAATAAAAAACATTCAATACTTC
many TRBJ2-5 - TRBV13 CASSLGGRETQYF TGTGCCAGCAGCCTCGGGGGCCGAGAGACCCAGTACTTC
- TRBJ2-5 TRBD1 TRBV6-1 CASSAGWGQLQETQYF TGTGCCAGCAGTGCAGGATGGGGACAGTTACAAGAGACCCAGTACTTC
- TRBJ1-5 - TRBV20-1 CSARGGLVNQPQHF TGCAGTGCTAGAGGTGGACTGGTCAATCAGCCCCAGCATTTT
many TRBJ1-2 - TRBV30 CAWTRIPAGGYGYTF TGTGCCTGGACCCGGATTCCCGCCGGAGGGTATGGCTACACCTTC
- TRBJ2-1 TRBD2 TRBV5-4 CASSLALGASGNNEQFF TGTGCCAGCAGCTTGGCTCTAGGGGCTAGCGGGAACAATGAGCAGTTCTTC